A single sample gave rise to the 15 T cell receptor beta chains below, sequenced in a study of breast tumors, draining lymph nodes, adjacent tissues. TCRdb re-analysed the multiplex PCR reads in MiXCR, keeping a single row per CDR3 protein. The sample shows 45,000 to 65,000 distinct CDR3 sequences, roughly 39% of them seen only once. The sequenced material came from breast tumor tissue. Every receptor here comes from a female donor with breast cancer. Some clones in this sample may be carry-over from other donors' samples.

DNA of the CDR3: TGTGCCAGCAGCTCCCCCCCAGGAAACACCATATATTTT. Residues: CASSSPPGNTIYF. V is TRBV9 and J is TRBJ1-3; D call uncertain. V lost 4 bases and J 4 bases, leaving 9 bases between the germline ends. Germline V gives CDR1 SGDLS, CDR2 YYNGEE. The CDR3 is made up of 13 amino acids. Variable domain in full (rest from reference TRBV9 and TRBJ1-3): DSGVTQTPKHLITATGQRVTLRCSPRSGDLSVYWYQQSLDQGLQFLIQYYNGEERAKGNILERFSAQQFPDLHSELNLSSLELGDSALYFCASSSPPGNTIYFGEGSWLTVV.

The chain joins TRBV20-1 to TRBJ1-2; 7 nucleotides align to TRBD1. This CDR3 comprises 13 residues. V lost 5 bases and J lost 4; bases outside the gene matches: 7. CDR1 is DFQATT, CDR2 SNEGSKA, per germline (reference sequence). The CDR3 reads CSAGTDRAYGYTF. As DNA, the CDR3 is TGCAGTGCTGGAACTGACAGGGCCTATGGCTACACCTTC.

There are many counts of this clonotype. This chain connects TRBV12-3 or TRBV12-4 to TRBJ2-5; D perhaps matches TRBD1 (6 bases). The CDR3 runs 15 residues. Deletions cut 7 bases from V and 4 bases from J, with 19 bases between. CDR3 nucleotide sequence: TGTGCCAGCACCCGAGACACAGGGAGCGGAGAGACCCAGTACTTC. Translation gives CASTRDTGSGETQYF.

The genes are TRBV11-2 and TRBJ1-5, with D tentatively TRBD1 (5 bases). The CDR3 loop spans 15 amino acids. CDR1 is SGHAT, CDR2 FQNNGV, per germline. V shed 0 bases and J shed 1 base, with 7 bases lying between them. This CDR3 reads CASSLDGGSNQPQHF. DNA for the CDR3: TGTGCCAGCAGCTTAGATGGGGGGAGCAATCAGCCCCAGCATTTT. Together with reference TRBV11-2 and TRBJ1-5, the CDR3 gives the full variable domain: EAGVAQSPRYKIIEKRQSVAFWCNPISGHATLYWYQQILGQGPKLLIQFQNNGVVDDSQLPKDRFSAERLKGVDSTLKIQPAKLEDSAVYLCASSLDGGSNQPQHFGDGTRLSIL.

The CDR3 loop reads CASSLGGMPMSEQFF. CDR3 in DNA: TGTGCCAGCAGTTTAGGCGGGATGCCTATGAGTGAGCAGTTCTTC. This chain connects TRBV28 to TRBJ2-1; the D gene is possibly TRBD2 (6 bases). V was shortened by 2 bases and J by 9 bases, with 17 bases between the two germline ends. The germline V gene has CDR1 MDHEN and CDR2 SYDVKM. The CDR3 has 15 amino acids.

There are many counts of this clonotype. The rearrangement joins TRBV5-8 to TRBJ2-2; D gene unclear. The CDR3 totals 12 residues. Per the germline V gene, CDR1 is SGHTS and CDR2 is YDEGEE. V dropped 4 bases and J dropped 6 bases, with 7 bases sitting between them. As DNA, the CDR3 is TGTGCCAGCAGCCTCTCTGCCGGGGAGCTGTTTTTT. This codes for CASSLSAGELFF.

DNA for the CDR3: TGCAGTGGAAGCGGGAGGAACACAGATACGCAGTATTTT. It encodes CSGSGRNTDTQYF. The chain uses TRBV20-1 and TRBJ2-3; 9 bases agree with TRBD2. Germline CDR1 DFQATT, CDR2 SNEGSKA (reference sequence). V shed 7 bases, J shed 2 bases, and the junction held 4 bases outside the gene matches. The CDR3 extends over 13 amino acids.

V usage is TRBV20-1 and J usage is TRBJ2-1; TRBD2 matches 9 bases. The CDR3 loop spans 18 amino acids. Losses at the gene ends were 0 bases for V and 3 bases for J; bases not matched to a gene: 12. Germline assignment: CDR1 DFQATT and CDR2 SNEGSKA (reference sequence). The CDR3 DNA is TGCAGTGCTAGAGAAGTTCGGGGTATTAGCGGGAGCTACAATGAGCAGTTCTTC. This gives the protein CSAREVRGISGSYNEQFF.

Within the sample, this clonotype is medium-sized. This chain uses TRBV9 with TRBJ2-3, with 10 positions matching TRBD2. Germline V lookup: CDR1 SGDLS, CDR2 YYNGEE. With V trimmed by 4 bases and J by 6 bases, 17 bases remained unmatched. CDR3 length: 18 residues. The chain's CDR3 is CASSPNLGAGGPGDTQYF. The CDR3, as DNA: TGTGCCAGCAGCCCGAATTTGGGAGCGGGAGGGCCAGGCGATACGCAGTATTTT.

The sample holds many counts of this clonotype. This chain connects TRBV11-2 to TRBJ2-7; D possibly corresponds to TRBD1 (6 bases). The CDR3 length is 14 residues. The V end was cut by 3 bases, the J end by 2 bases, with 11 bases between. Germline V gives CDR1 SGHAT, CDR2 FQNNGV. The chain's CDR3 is CASSLFGTTYEQYF. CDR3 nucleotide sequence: TGTGCCAGCAGCTTGTTCGGGACAACCTACGAGCAGTACTTC.

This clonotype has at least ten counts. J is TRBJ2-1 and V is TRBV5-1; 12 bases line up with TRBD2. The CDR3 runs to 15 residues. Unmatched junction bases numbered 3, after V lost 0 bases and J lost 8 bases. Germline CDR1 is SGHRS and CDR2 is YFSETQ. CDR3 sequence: CASSLASGRVDEQFF. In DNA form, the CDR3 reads TGCGCCAGCAGCTTGGCTAGCGGGAGGGTGGATGAGCAGTTCTTC. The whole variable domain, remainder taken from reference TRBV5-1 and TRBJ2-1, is KAGVTQTPRYLIKTRGQQVTLSCSPISGHRSVSWYQQTPGQGLQFLFEYFSETQRNKGNFPGRFSGRQFSNSRSEMNVSTLELGDSALYLCASSLASGRVDEQFFGPGTRLTVL.

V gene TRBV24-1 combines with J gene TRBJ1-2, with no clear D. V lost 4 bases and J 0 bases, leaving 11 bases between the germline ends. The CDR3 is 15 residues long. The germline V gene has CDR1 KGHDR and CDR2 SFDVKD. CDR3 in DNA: TGTGCCACCAGTGAAGCCACTCAGACTAACTATGGCTACACCTTC. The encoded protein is CATSEATQTNYGYTF.

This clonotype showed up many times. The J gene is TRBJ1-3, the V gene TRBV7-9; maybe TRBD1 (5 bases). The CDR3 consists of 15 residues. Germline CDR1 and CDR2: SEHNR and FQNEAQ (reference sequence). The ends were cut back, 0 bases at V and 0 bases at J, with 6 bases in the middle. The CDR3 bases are TGTGCCAGCAGCTTAGCGGGGACCTCTGGAAACACCATATATTTT. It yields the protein CASSLAGTSGNTIYF. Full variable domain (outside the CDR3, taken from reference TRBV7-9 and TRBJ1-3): DTGVSQNPRHKITKRGQNVTFRCDPISEHNRLYWYRQTLGQGPEFLTYFQNEAQLEKSRLLSDRFSAERPKGSFSTLEIQRTEQGDSAMYLCASSLAGTSGNTIYFGEGSWLTVV.

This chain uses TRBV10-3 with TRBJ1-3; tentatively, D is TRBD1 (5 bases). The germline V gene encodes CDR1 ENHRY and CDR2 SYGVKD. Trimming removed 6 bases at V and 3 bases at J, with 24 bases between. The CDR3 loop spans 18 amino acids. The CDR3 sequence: CAISPPGGDDYYGNTIYF. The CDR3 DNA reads TGTGCCATCAGCCCACCGGGGGGGGACGATTACTATGGAAACACCATATATTTT.

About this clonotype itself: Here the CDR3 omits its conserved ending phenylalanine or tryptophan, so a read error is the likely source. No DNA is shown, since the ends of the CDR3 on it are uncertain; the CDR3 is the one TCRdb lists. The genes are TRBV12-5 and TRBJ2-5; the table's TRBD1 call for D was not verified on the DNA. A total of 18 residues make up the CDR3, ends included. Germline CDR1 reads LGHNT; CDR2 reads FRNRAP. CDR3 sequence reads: CASGLVLEGVKYGYTFGS.